Each of the 25 T cell receptor beta chains below was sequenced from the same sample in a study of CD8 T cells in ankylosing spondylitis. A single record per CDR3 protein comes from TCRdb applying MiXCR to the 5' RACE reads. The top ten clones hold 6.8% of a sample with 240,000 or so distinct CDR3 sequences, 8% to 9.5% of them seen once. The sample consisted of blood, either unsorted or a sorted T cell fraction (not recorded which). The receptors originated from a male donor with ankylosing spondylitis or in good health (not recorded which).

This clonotype was counted a few times. The V gene is TRBV20-1, the J gene TRBJ2-7, with 8 bases aligning to TRBD2. CDR1 DFQATT and CDR2 SNEGSKA come from the germline V gene (reference sequence). This CDR3 has 14 residues. V shed 4 bases, J shed 2 bases, and the junction held 7 bases outside the gene matches. The CDR3 reads CSAKPGLGAYEQYF. The CDR3 DNA is TGCAGTGCTAAACCGGGACTAGGAGCCTACGAGCAGTACTTC.

This clonotype was picked up many times. The rearrangement joins TRBV29-1 to TRBJ1-1, with D perhaps TRBD1 (5 bases). The ends were cut back, 7 bases at V and 4 bases at J, with 16 bases in the middle. Per germline, CDR1 SQVTM and CDR2 ANQGSEA. The CDR3 is 13 residues long. DNA for the CDR3: TGCAGCGCTGGGACCGGTCGGAGCACTGAAGCTTTCTTT. It specifies CSAGTGRSTEAFF.

With regard to this clonotype: A much larger clone is a single base away; this may be a read error. The rearrangement links TRBV2 to TRBJ1-1, with D uncertain. Per the germline V gene, CDR1 is SNHLY and CDR2 is FYNNEI. V lost 7 bases and J lost 3, with 6 bases in between. There are 11 residues in the CDR3. The CDR3 reads CASKPYTEAFF. The DNA for the CDR3 is TGTGCCAGCAAGCCTTACACTGAAGCTTTCTTT.

This clonotype appeared a few times. The J gene is TRBJ1-6, the V gene TRBV12-5; TRBD1 matches 7 bases. The trim removed 4 bases at V and 7 bases at J, leaving 16 bases unmatched. The CDR3 spans 18 residues. Germline CDR1 reads LGHNT; CDR2 reads FRNRAP. CDR3 sequence: CASGYASQGILLNSPLHF. The CDR3 DNA reads TGTGCTAGTGGTTACGCGTCACAGGGGATCCTCCTAAATTCACCCCTCCACTTT. Together with reference TRBV12-5 and TRBJ1-6, the CDR3 gives the full variable domain: DARVTQTPRHKVTEMGQEVTMRCQPILGHNTVFWYRQTMMQGLELLAYFRNRAPLDDSGMPKDRFSAEMPDATLATLKIQPSEPRDSAVYFCASGYASQGILLNSPLHFGNGTRLTVT.

This clonotype was observed a handful of times. CDR3 nucleotide sequence: TGCGCCAGCAGCTTGGTAGCAGCTGGGAGTTCACCCCTCCACTTT. It yields the protein CASSLVAAGSSPLHF. The V and J genes are TRBV5-1 and TRBJ1-6; D is uncertain. This CDR3 is built from 15 residues. Between the trimmed V and J ends, which lost 0 bases and 9 bases, there was a span of 13 bases. In germline, CDR1 is SGHRS, CDR2 YFSETQ.

This clonotype was observed many times. The chain recombines TRBV7-2 with TRBJ2-1; 10 bases fit TRBD2. The CDR3 covers 16 residues. V shed 1 base and J 8 bases; nucleotides not matched to a gene: 8. Germline values: CDR1 SGHTA, CDR2 FQGNSA. CDR3 residues: CASSLGGSGRSHEQFF. The CDR3 DNA reads as TGTGCCAGCAGCTTAGGGGGTAGCGGGAGGTCCCATGAGCAGTTCTTC.

This rearrangement joins TRBV7-2 to TRBJ2-5, with 10 bases aligning to TRBD2. V lost 5 bases, J lost 10 bases, and 10 bases stayed unmatched. CDR1 and CDR2 (germline): SGHTA, FQGNSA. The CDR3 runs 14 residues. CDR3 loop: CASSPRTSGKGQYF. CDR3 nucleotide sequence: TGTGCCAGCAGCCCCAGAACTAGCGGGAAGGGCCAGTACTTC.

This clonotype came up many times. The chain carries TRBV13 and TRBJ2-5; D is perhaps TRBD2 (6 bases). This CDR3 has 14 residues. The V gene's germline CDR1 is PRHDT and CDR2 FYEKMQ (reference sequence). Trimming shortened V by 4 bases and J by 1 base, and 10 bases separated the two germline ends. The CDR3 DNA follows: TGTGCCAGCAGCTCCCGACTAGTCCAAGAGACCCAGTACTTC. Encoded protein: CASSSRLVQETQYF.

This clonotype was seen repeatedly, ten times or more. This chain connects TRBV27 to TRBJ2-7; possible D gene TRBD1, 5 bases. Trimming shortened V by 9 bases and J by 4 bases, and 13 bases separated the two germline ends. Per germline, CDR1 MNHEY and CDR2 SMNVEV (reference sequence). The CDR3 consists of 12 residues. CDR3 sequence (DNA): TGTGCCAGTCCCTATCCAGGGTACGAGCAGTACTTC. Protein sequence: CASPYPGYEQYF.

This clonotype was recorded many times. The chain links TRBV6-1 to TRBJ1-6; tentative D call: TRBD1 (6 bases). Trimming cost V 8 bases and J 6 bases, with 11 bases left between them. This CDR3 comprises 13 residues. Germline CDR1 and CDR2: MNHNS and SASEGT. CDR3 DNA: TGTGCCAGCGGTGGACAGCTTAATTCACCCCTCCACTTT. It yields the protein CASGGQLNSPLHF.

This clonotype was seen more than once but under ten times. The chain couples TRBV12-3 or TRBV12-4 to TRBJ2-5; 10 nucleotides line up with TRBD2. This CDR3 spans 13 amino acids. The J segment lost 4 bases and the V segment lost 6 bases, leaving 2 bases of the junction unmatched. CDR3 loop: CASRTSGPETQYF. DNA for the CDR3: TGTGCCAGCAGGACTAGCGGGCCAGAGACCCAGTACTTC.

This clonotype occurred a few times. The chain is built from TRBV5-1 and TRBJ1-1, with 10 nucleotides matching TRBD1. This CDR3 has 15 amino acids. The V and J ends lost 7 bases and 6 bases, in that order; junction bases with no gene match: 12. Germline V gene data show CDR1 as SGHRS and CDR2 as YFSETQ. The CDR3 spells CASGQGDVFRAEAFF. CDR3 nucleotide sequence: TGCGCCAGCGGACAGGGGGATGTGTTCCGTGCTGAAGCTTTCTTT.

This clonotype is classed as large. The chain couples TRBV20-1 to TRBJ2-1; 8 positions agree with TRBD2. With V trimmed by 3 bases and J by 1 base, 14 bases remained unmatched. Germline V gene sequence: CDR1 DFQATT, CDR2 SNEGSKA (reference sequence). The CDR3 totals 18 residues. CDR3 protein: CSARTSLLAGNSYNEQFF. In DNA form, the CDR3 reads TGCAGTGCTAGGACCTCGCTTTTAGCGGGAAATTCCTACAATGAGCAGTTCTTC.

This clonotype showed up many times. The V gene is TRBV20-1, the J gene TRBJ1-1; 7 bases line up with TRBD1. Trimming took 0 bases from V and 1 from J; bases not matched to a gene: 8. Germline V lookup: CDR1 DFQATT, CDR2 SNEGSKA (reference sequence). This CDR3 comprises 16 residues. The DNA of the CDR3 is TGCAGTGCTAGAGATCCCGCAGGGGGGAAGAACACTGAAGCTTTCTTT. Translating it yields CSARDPAGGKNTEAFF.

The gene calls are TRBV4-3 and TRBJ2-7, with TRBD1 matching over 8 bases. Germline CDR1 is LGHNA and CDR2 is YSLEER. The CDR3 runs 14 residues. V dropped 3 bases and J dropped 3; count of bases not matched to a gene: 4. CDR3 amino acids: CASSQGTGYYEQYF. The CDR3 DNA reads TGCGCCAGCAGCCAGGGGACAGGATACTACGAGCAGTACTTC.

This sequence joins TRBV19 and TRBJ1-5; perhaps TRBD1 as D (6 bases). The CDR3 loop spans 17 amino acids. V was shortened by 5 bases and J by 4 bases, with 21 bases between the two germline ends. Germline CDR1 LNHDA, CDR2 SQIVND (reference sequence). CDR3 DNA sequence: TGTGCCAGTAGTCCCGGACCGGGACAAGCAAGGAATCAGCCCCAGCATTTT. Protein product: CASSPGPGQARNQPQHF.

This clonotype turned up a few times. The chain is built from TRBV19 and TRBJ1-4; no firm D call. The V gene's germline CDR1 is LNHDA and CDR2 SQIVND (reference sequence). CDR3 length equals 15 residues. Trimming removed 5 bases from V and 4 bases from J, with 14 bases in between. CDR3 loop: CASSPDGEGNEKLFF. CDR3 coding DNA: TGTGCCAGTAGTCCTGACGGCGAGGGTAATGAAAAACTGTTTTTT.

This clonotype has at least ten counts. J is TRBJ1-4 and V is TRBV27, with a weak D call TRBD1 (5 bases). Germline V gene lookup returns CDR1 MNHEY and CDR2 SMNVEV (reference sequence). This CDR3 is built from 13 residues. Trimming shortened V by 3 bases and J by 8 bases, and 10 bases separated the two germline ends. The CDR3 DNA is TGTGCCAGCAGTTTCGGCGGGGGAGAAAAACTGTTTTTT. Protein: CASSFGGGEKLFF.

This clonotype appeared many times. The DNA for the CDR3 is TGTGCCAGTAGTATAAGAACCTCTGGGGCCAACGTCCTGACTTTC. Its protein product is CASSIRTSGANVLTF. The V call is TRBV19, the J call TRBJ2-6; no clear D gene. V lost 2 bases, J lost 0 bases, and 5 bases lay in between. CDR3 length: 15 amino acids. Germline assignment: CDR1 LNHDA and CDR2 SQIVND (reference sequence).

This clonotype was counted at least ten times. The V call is TRBV4-3, the J call TRBJ2-7; D might be TRBD1 (6 bases). Germline V gene sequence: CDR1 LGHNA, CDR2 YSLEER. V lost 4 bases and J 2 bases, leaving 15 bases between the germline ends. CDR3 length: 15 amino acids. The CDR3 reads CASSPRTDGPYEQYF. The CDR3, as DNA: TGCGCCAGCAGCCCTCGGACAGACGGACCCTACGAGCAGTACTTC.

This clonotype was seen ten or more times. V and J are TRBV20-1 and TRBJ2-3; possibly TRBD1 or TRBD2 for D (5 bases each). Germline V CDR1 and CDR2: DFQATT, SNEGSKA (reference sequence). Between the trimmed V and J ends, which lost 1 base and 2 bases, there was a span of 10 bases. The length of the CDR3 is 14 residues. CDR3 bases: TGCAGTGCTAGAGTGGGGGACCCCACAGATACGCAGTATTTT. Translating gives CSARVGDPTDTQYF.

This clonotype occurred many times. This chain connects TRBV5-6 to TRBJ2-7, with TRBD2 matching over 8 bases. After removal of 4 bases from V and 3 bases from J, the junction contained 6 bases not matched to a gene. Germline V lookup: CDR1 SGHDT, CDR2 YYEEEE. The CDR3 runs to 14 residues. The CDR3 DNA reads as TGTGCCAGCAGCATTCCGGGACTAGTCTACGAGCAGTACTTC. Translating it yields CASSIPGLVYEQYF. The complete variable domain, with remaining parts taken from reference TRBV5-6 and TRBJ2-7, reads DAGVTQSPTHLIKTRGQQVTLRCSPKSGHDTVSWYQQALGQGPQFIFQYYEEEERQRGNFPDRFSGHQFPNYSSELNVNALLLGDSALYLCASSIPGLVYEQYFGPGTRLTVT.

This clonotype showed up many times. The CDR3 DNA sequence: TGTGCCTGGAGTGGGGGTACCACCGGGGAGCTGTTTTTT. Its translation is CAWSGGTTGELFF. This rearrangement joins TRBV30 to TRBJ2-2; D gene unclear. Germline V gene sequence: CDR1 GTSNPN, CDR2 SVGIG (reference sequence). V was cut by 1 base and J by 4 bases, with 7 bases left in between. This CDR3 has 13 residues.

The sample holds many counts of this clonotype. The rearrangement links TRBV29-1 to TRBJ2-7; the match to TRBD1 covers 7 bases. Germline lookup yields CDR1 SQVTM and CDR2 ANQGSEA. Trimming removed 3 bases from V and 3 bases from J; junction bases left unmatched: 2. This CDR3 comprises 12 residues. In DNA, the CDR3 is TGCAGCGTTGAGGGGACAGACTACGAGCAGTACTTC. Its translation is CSVEGTDYEQYF.

This clonotype has more than one count but fewer than ten. The chain combines TRBV20-1 with TRBJ2-7, with 8 bases fitting TRBD1. The CDR3 has 15 residues. The V segment lost 2 bases and the J segment 1 base; nucleotides outside the gene matches: 7. The germline V gene encodes CDR1 DFQATT and CDR2 SNEGSKA (reference sequence). CDR3 in DNA: TGCAGTGCTAGACCTACCGGGACAGGATCCTACGAGCAGTACTTC. Encoded protein: CSARPTGTGSYEQYF.